Each of the 8 T cell receptor beta chains below was sequenced from the same sample in a study of CD8 T cells in ankylosing spondylitis. Study-level findings and limits: Seemingly characteristic of ankylosing spondylitis blood was a TCR beta motif consisting of 7 or 8 highly homologous variants.

Antigens for these TCRs are unknown. A single record per CDR3 protein comes from TCRdb applying MiXCR to the 5' RACE reads. The sample lists 700,000 or so distinct CDR3 sequences, under 20% seen once, with under 20% in the top ten. Sequencing was done on a sample of blood, either unsorted or a sorted T cell fraction (not recorded which). The receptors stem from a male donor with ankylosing spondylitis.

This clonotype was picked up a small number of times. This chain links TRBV5-1 with TRBJ2-5, with a tentative D call TRBD2 (6 bases). Germline lookup yields CDR1 SGHRS and CDR2 YFSETQ. The CDR3 loop spans 15 amino acids. The V and J ends lost 0 bases and 4 bases respectively, with 13 bases between them. For the CDR3, the DNA is TGCGCCAGCAGCTTGGAAGGAGGGTTTACAGAGACCCAGTACTTC. Protein: CASSLEGGFTETQYF.

This clonotype was seen a handful of times. The CDR3 is CASSLSAAGEETQYF. CDR3 in DNA: TGTGCCAGCAGCTTATCAGCCGCGGGGGAAGAGACCCAGTACTTC. V usage is TRBV7-3 and J usage is TRBJ2-5, with 7 bases aligning to TRBD2. The CDR3 loop spans 15 amino acids. Germline CDR1 is SGHTA and CDR2 is FQGTGA. Trimming at V came to 2 bases and at J to 3 bases, leaving 6 bases not matched to a gene.

This clonotype occurred a few times. The chain joins TRBV12-3 or TRBV12-4 to TRBJ2-3; 9 bases align to TRBD2. The CDR3 is 16 amino acids. Losses at the gene ends were 5 bases for V and 0 bases for J; bases not matched to a gene: 6. The CDR3, as DNA: TGTGCCAGCAGTCCTAGCGGGGTAGTTAGCACAGATACGCAGTATTTT. Encoded protein: CASSPSGVVSTDTQYF.

This rearrangement joins TRBV20-1 to TRBJ2-2; 9 nucleotides agree with TRBD2. CDR1 is DFQATT, CDR2 SNEGSKA, per germline (reference sequence). V was clipped by 6 bases and J by 4 bases; unmatched bases: 6. CDR3 length equals 14 residues. The DNA of the CDR3 is TGCAGTGCACCTAGCGGGATGGGCACCGGGGAGCTGTTTTTT. This gives the protein CSAPSGMGTGELFF.

This chain links TRBV7-2 with TRBJ2-6; weak D call: TRBD1 (5 bases). Trimming took 2 bases from V and 4 from J, leaving 15 bases between them. The CDR3 length is 17 residues. Germline CDR1 is SGHTA and CDR2 is FQGNSA. The CDR3: CASSLTDTVGGANVLTF. The CDR3 DNA is TGTGCCAGCAGCTTAACGGACACCGTGGGGGGGGCCAACGTCCTGACTTTC.

The V gene is TRBV4-1, the J gene TRBJ1-1, with D possibly TRBD1 on 6 matching bases. CDR1 and CDR2 (germline): MGHRA, YSYEKL. The germline V and J ends were trimmed by 0 bases and 3 bases, with 26 bases remaining between them. This CDR3 spans 20 amino acids. CDR3 in amino acids: CASSQDEYGGAVNSDTEAFF. The CDR3 region has the DNA TGCGCCAGCAGCCAAGATGAGTACGGGGGCGCCGTGAATTCGGACACTGAAGCTTTCTTT.

The rearrangement joins TRBV5-1 to TRBJ2-3; TRBD2 aligns across 9 bases. Germline assignment: CDR1 SGHRS and CDR2 YFSETQ. The V segment lost 2 bases and the J segment 1 base; nucleotides outside the gene matches: 2. This CDR3 has 15 residues. CDR3 protein: CASSFASGGTDTQYF. The CDR3 bases are TGCGCCAGCAGCTTTGCTAGCGGGGGCACAGATACGCAGTATTTT.

The chain combines TRBV12-3 or TRBV12-4 with TRBJ1-5, with D perhaps TRBD1 (6 bases). V was pared by 6 bases and J by 3 bases, with 12 bases between. The CDR3 is made up of 14 amino acids. CDR3 loop: CASRRGGDNQPQHF. The CDR3 region has the DNA TGTGCCAGCAGAAGGGGGGGAGACAATCAGCCCCAGCATTTT.